This entry concerns a single TCR beta chain. There is no known antigen for this receptor. One base away there is no much larger clone; base qualities are not given. The data belong to a study of early T cells in non-severe SARS-CoV-2 infection (dated by TCRdb to the early 2020s). About the investigation overall: Because TCR sequencing relied on bulk RNA taken from unsorted whole blood, pairing of alpha and beta chains was not possible. Results the study describes overall, beyond this receptor: VDJdb matching was skewed toward anti-spike CD8 responses and likely underestimated virus-specific expansions by missing private and CD4 specificities.

The CDR3 runs 14 residues from the cysteine to the phenylalanine. The read is trimmed to its CDR3 DNA, 42 bases read in frame from base 1. The germline V gene sets CDR1 to SQVTM and CDR2 to ANQGSEA. The germline V end is reduced by 7 bases and the J end by 9 bases; junction bases left unmatched: 9. Set within a cohort of healthcare workers in London, UK, this nested case-control study involved weekly PCR testing of nasopharyngeal swabs along with blood sampling. Between 23 and 31 March 2020, the week of the UK lockdown, healthcare workers were enrolled and then followed up weekly for as long as 16 weeks. The library was built by means of 5' RACE. Sequenced on a NextSeq 500. The TCR library protocol attached unique molecular identifiers to individual cDNA molecules to correct for sequencing error and PCR bias. Both TCR alpha and beta chains were sequenced, and tight co-correlation was observed between alpha and beta sequence abundances in each sample. The authors processed their data as follows. Decombinator V4 was used to annotate the V gene, J gene and CDR3 of the TCR sequences. TCRs were defined as expanded if a significant change between any two time points was detected under a Poisson model with p below 0.0001. Abundances of TCRs were expressed as counts per million after normalisation to the total number of TCRs sequenced in each sample. MAIT TCRs were defined by TRAV1-2 paired with TRAJ12, TRAJ20 or TRAJ33, and iNKT TCRs by TRAV10 paired with TRAJ18. VDJdb, accessed on 1 November 2021, was searched for TCRs annotated for CMV, EBV and SARS-CoV-2, and TCRs annotated for more than one antigen were excluded. The public reads were run again by TCRdb, first through fastp at Q25 and then through MiXCR, and only productive beta chains were kept. Entries that share a CDR3 protein sequence are merged under the most common genes and DNA. For this entry, the V and J calls and clone size follow TCRdb and not the study's own pipeline. The sample contains 70,000 or so distinct CDR3 sequences, around an eighth of them found a single time. The ten largest clones add up to 1.3% of the sample.

The rearranged chain carries TRBV29-1 and TRBJ2-1; 13 nucleotides in the junction match TRBD2. This TCR derives from an adult who was a healthcare worker with PCR-confirmed SARS-CoV-2 infection or an uninfected control (not recorded which). Sequenced input: whole blood. CDR3 reads: CSAGLAGRAGEQFF. The DNA is as follows: TGCAGCGCGGGACTAGCGGGGCGGGCTGGTGAGCAGTTCTTC.